This is a list of T cell receptor beta chains from one sample in a study of Graves' ophthalmopathy and Graves' hyperthyroidism. One entry per CDR3 protein results from TCRdb running MiXCR on the multiplex PCR reads. The table shows over a million distinct CDR3 sequences, with about 35% occurring only once. Sequencing was performed on peripheral blood or thyroid tissue (not recorded which). These receptors all stem from an adult man with Graves' hyperthyroidism. Each CDR3 is given with its conserved first and last residue. D genes are given only for firm matches. Some rows mark clone size as missing; the rest say once, few, many or name a class of expanded clone.

D	length	size	J	V	CDR3	DNA
TRBD1	12	.	TRBJ2-5	TRBV29-1	CSVTGAEETQYF	TGCAGCGTCACAGGGGCGGAAGAGACCCAGTACTTC
TRBD1	15	many	TRBJ1-4	TRBV29-1	CSVSGGGSTNEKLFF	TGCAGCGTTTCAGGGGGAGGGTCAACTAATGAAAAACTGTTTTTT
.	18	.	TRBJ2-7	TRBV19	CASSIVGWQDQDAYEQYF	TGTGCCAGTAGTATTGTGGGGTGGCAGGATCAAGATGCCTACGAGCAGTACTTC
.	13	.	TRBJ1-2	TRBV5-5	CASSHNRDYGYTF	TGTGCCAGCAGCCACAACAGAGATTATGGCTACACCTTC
.	12	many	TRBJ1-6	TRBV5-1	CASSLQPPSLHF	TGCGCCAGCAGCTTGCAGCCTCCCTCCCTCCACTTT
.	15	.	TRBJ2-5	TRBV29-1	CTATPLQRSQETQYF	TGCACCGCGACGCCACTACAGCGTTCCCAAGAGACCCAGTACTTC
.	12	many	TRBJ1-5	TRBV7-2	CASSRQAQPQHF	TGTGCCAGCAGCCGCCAAGCTCAGCCCCAGCATTTT
.	14	few	TRBJ1-2	TRBV12-3/TRBV12-4	CASSSGGGADGYTF	TGTGCCAGCAGTTCCGGTGGCGGGGCTGATGGCTACACCTTC
.	12	many	TRBJ2-7	TRBV6-5	CASVGQNYEQYF	TGTGCCAGCGTAGGACAGAACTACGAGCAGTACTTC
.	15	.	TRBJ1-4	TRBV14	CASNLLGATNEKLFF	TGTGCCAGCAACCTCCTCGGGGCAACTAATGAAAAACTGTTTTTT
.	15	few	TRBJ1-5	TRBV4-1	CASSQEVQGNQPQHF	TGCGCCAGCAGCCAAGAGGTTCAGGGCAATCAGCCCCAGCATTTT
.	14	many	TRBJ2-5	TRBV5-6	CASTQLRGKETQYF	TGTGCCAGCACTCAACTTAGGGGGAAAGAGACCCAGTACTTC
.	15	.	TRBJ1-2	TRBV6-1	CASSESGRTLYGYTF	TGTGCCAGCAGTGAGTCCGGCAGGACCCTCTATGGCTACACCTTC
TRBD2	14	few	TRBJ2-3	TRBV10-3	CAISEREGADTQYF	TGTGCCATCAGTGAGCGGGAGGGGGCAGATACGCAGTATTTT
.	15	many	TRBJ2-5	TRBV10-1	CASSESRAGGETQYF	TGCGCCAGCAGTGAGTCCCGCGCCGGCGGGGAGACCCAGTACTTC
TRBD1	16	.	TRBJ2-5	TRBV5-1	CASSDETGGHLETQYF	TGCGCCAGCAGCGACGAGACAGGGGGCCATTTAGAGACCCAGTACTTC
.	14	few	TRBJ1-2	TRBV12-3/TRBV12-4	CASSLARGVGGYTF	TGTGCCAGCAGTTTAGCTCGGGGGGTGGGTGGCTACACCTTC
.	13	many	TRBJ1-5	TRBV11-2	CASSLDRIQPQHF	TGTGCCAGCAGCTTAGATCGAATACAGCCCCAGCATTTT
.	13	many	TRBJ2-7	TRBV27	CASSFRSRYEQYF	TGTGCCAGCAGTTTCAGGAGCCGCTACGAGCAGTACTTC
.	15	few	TRBJ1-5	TRBV4-3	CASSQAETAYRAQHF	TGCGCCAGCAGCCAAGCGGAGACAGCTTATCGGGCCCAGCATTTT
.	14	many	TRBJ1-2	TRBV10-3	CAIRPGRRLDGYTF	TGTGCCATCAGGCCGGGACGGCGGTTAGATGGCTACACCTTC
.	12	.	TRBJ1-1	TRBV29-1	CSFRGGGTEAFF	TGCAGCTTCCGGGGGGGCGGCACTGAAGCTTTCTTT
.	13	.	TRBJ1-5	TRBV15	CATSEGISQPQHF	TGTGCCACCAGCGAAGGGATTAGTCAGCCCCAGCATTTT
.	13	few	TRBJ1-5	TRBV6-6	CASSTTPLGPQHF	TGTGCCAGCAGCACCACCCCCCTGGGGCCCCAGCATTTT
.	11	.	TRBJ2-7	TRBV10-3	CAISYGSEQYF	TGTGCCATCAGTTACGGGAGCGAGCAGTACTTC
.	14	many	TRBJ1-5	TRBV5-6	CASSQGFSNQPQHF	TGTGCCAGCAGCCAAGGGTTTAGCAATCAGCCCCAGCATTTT
.	16	many	TRBJ1-2	TRBV7-9	CASGVMGHRANYGYTF	TGTGCCAGCGGCGTAATGGGACACCGAGCTAACTATGGCTACACCTTC
.	16	few	TRBJ1-5	TRBV28	CASSFQPLLKNQPQHF	TGTGCCAGCAGTTTCCAGCCACTACTTAAGAATCAGCCCCAGCATTTT
.	15	few	TRBJ2-6	TRBV27	CASSFEGRGANVLTF	TGTGCCAGCAGTTTTGAGGGGCGAGGGGCCAACGTCCTGACTTTC
TRBD1	15	.	TRBJ2-7	TRBV12-3/TRBV12-4	CASSSTGTGSYEQYF	TGTGCCAGCAGCTCTACCGGGACAGGGTCCTACGAGCAGTACTTC
.	15	few	TRBJ2-7	TRBV12-3/TRBV12-4	CASSQRQSGSYEQYF	TGTGCCAGCAGTCAACGACAGAGTGGCTCCTACGAGCAGTACTTC
TRBD2	13	many	TRBJ2-7	TRBV10-3	CATASGIGYEQYF	TGTGCCACCGCAAGCGGGATCGGCTACGAGCAGTACTTC